This TCR beta chain emerged from a study of blood T cell repertoires in COVID-19. CDR3 length: 14 amino acids. The junction had 7 bases not matched to a gene; V was cut back by 6 bases and J by 4 bases. Germline loops: CDR1 SGHAT, CDR2 FQNNGV. Generated by immunoSEQ multiplex PCR, the TCRdb table keeps only in-frame clones and is missing some. This sample has roughly 100,000 clones; roughly 85% occur once, and the top ten carry approximately 15%. This receptor was obtained from a woman older than 75 with acute or convalescent COVID-19. The sequencing sample was made of peripheral blood. The J gene is TRBJ2-7, the V gene TRBV11-2, with 9 nucleotides matching TRBD2. Written as DNA, the CDR3 is TGTGCCAGCAGGGGTAGCGGGAGTGGATACGAGCAGTACTTC. Translated, it gives CASRGSGSGYEQYF. The full variable domain, completed using reference TRBV11-2 and TRBJ2-7, is EAGVAQSPRYKIIEKRQSVAFWCNPISGHATLYWYQQILGQGPKLLIQFQNNGVVDDSQLPKDRFSAERLKGVDSTLKIQPAKLEDSAVYLCASRGSGSGYEQYFGPGTRLTVT.